This record covers a single T cell receptor (beta chain). Because the CDR3's place on the DNA is in doubt, the DNA is left out and the CDR3 is given as listed by TCRdb. This sample is part of a study of shared clonotypes between healthy human individuals. Generated by immunoSEQ multiplex PCR, the TCRdb table keeps only in-frame clones and is missing some. There are roughly 490,000 clones in the sample; around 79% occur only once, and about an eighth lies in the top ten. Caucasian adults residing in Nashville, Tennessee made up all the donors. The length of the CDR3 is 16 amino acids, counting both ends. Germline V gene sequence: CDR1 MNHEY, CDR2 SMNVEV (reference sequence).

The sequencing sample was made of PBMCs. This clonotype originated in a woman between 35 and 50 years old in good health. Some clones in this sample may be carry-over from other donors' samples. The chain combines TRBV27 with TRBJ2-1; no check of the table's D call, TRBD1, against the DNA was made. The CDR3 loop reads CASSFRARVGLGEQFF.